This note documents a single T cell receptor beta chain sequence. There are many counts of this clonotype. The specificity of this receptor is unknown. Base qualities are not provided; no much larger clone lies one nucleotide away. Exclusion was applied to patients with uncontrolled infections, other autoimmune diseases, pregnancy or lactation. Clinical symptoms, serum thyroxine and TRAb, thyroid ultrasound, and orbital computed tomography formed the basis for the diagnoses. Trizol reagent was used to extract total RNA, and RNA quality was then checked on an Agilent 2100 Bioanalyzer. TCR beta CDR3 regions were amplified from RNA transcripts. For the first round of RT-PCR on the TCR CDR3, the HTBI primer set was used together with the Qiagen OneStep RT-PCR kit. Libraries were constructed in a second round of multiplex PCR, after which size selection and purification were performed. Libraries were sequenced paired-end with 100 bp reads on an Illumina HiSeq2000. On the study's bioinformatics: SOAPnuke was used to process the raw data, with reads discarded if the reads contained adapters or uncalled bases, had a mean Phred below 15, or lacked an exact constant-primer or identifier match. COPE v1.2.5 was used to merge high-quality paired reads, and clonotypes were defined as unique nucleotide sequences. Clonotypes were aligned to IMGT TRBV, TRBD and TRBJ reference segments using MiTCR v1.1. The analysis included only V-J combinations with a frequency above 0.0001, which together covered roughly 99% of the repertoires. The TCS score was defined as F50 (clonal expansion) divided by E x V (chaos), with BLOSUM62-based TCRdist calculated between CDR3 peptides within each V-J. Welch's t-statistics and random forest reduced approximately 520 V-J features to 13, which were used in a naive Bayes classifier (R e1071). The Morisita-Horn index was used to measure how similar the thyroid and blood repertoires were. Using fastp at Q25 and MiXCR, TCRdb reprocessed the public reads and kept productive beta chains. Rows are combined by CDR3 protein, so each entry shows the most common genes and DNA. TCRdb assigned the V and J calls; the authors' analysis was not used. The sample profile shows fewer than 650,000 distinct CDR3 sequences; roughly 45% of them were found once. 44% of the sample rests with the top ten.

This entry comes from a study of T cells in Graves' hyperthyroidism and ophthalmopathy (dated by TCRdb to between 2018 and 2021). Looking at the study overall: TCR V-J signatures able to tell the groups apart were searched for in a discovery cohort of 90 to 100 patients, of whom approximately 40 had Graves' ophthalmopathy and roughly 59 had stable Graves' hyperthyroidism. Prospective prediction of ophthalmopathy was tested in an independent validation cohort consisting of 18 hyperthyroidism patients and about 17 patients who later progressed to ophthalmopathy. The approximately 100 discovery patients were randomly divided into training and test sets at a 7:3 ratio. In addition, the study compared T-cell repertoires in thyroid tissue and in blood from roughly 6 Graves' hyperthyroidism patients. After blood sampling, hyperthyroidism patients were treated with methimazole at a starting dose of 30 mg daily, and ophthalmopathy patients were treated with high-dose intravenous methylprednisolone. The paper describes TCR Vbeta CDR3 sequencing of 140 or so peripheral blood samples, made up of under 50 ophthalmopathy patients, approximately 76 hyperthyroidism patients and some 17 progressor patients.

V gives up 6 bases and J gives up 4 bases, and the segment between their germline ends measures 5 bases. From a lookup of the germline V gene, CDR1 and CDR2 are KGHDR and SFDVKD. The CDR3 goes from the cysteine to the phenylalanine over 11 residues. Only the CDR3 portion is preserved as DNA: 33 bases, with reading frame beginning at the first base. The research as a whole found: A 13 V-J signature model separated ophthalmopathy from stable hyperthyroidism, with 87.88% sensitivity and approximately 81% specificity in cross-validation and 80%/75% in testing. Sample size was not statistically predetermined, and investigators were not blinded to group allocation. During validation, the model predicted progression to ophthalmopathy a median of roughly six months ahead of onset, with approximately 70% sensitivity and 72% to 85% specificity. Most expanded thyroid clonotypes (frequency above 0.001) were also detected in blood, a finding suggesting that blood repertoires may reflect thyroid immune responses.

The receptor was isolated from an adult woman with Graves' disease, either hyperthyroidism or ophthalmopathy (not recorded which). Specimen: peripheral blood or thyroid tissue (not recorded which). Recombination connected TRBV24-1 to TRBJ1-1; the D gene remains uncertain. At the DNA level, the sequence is TGTGCCACCAGTCGGGGCACTGAAGCTTTCTTT. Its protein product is CATSRGTEAFF.